The next 27 T cell receptor beta chains were all read from a single sample in a study of T-cell memory formation after mild COVID-19. TCRdb re-called the 5' RACE reads through MiXCR, storing one row per CDR3 protein. The profile shows 250,000 to 350,000 distinct CDR3 sequences, roughly 15% of them singletons. Sequencing was carried out using PBMCs or a T cell subset sorted from them (not recorded which). The receptors come from a man aged 18 to 29 who had mild COVID-19 (a few samples of this study predate the infection). Cell type and time point are not known.

The V call is TRBV5-1, the J call TRBJ1-3; tentatively, D is TRBD1 (6 bases). The germline V and J ends were trimmed by 4 bases and 1 base, with 12 bases remaining between them. The CDR3 is made up of 15 amino acids. The germline gives CDR1 SGHRS, CDR2 YFSETQ. CDR3 in amino acids: CASSPGTSSGNTIYF. CDR3 sequence (DNA): TGCGCCAGCAGCCCCGGGACATCGTCTGGAAACACCATATATTTT. The whole variable domain, remainder taken from reference TRBV5-1 and TRBJ1-3, is KAGVTQTPRYLIKTRGQQVTLSCSPISGHRSVSWYQQTPGQGLQFLFEYFSETQRNKGNFPGRFSGRQFSNSRSEMNVSTLELGDSALYLCASSPGTSSGNTIYFGEGSWLTVV.

This clonotype was seen ten or more times. The chain is built from TRBV12-3 or TRBV12-4 and TRBJ1-5, with D possibly matching TRBD1 (6 bases). The V gene lost 6 bases and the J gene lost 4 bases, with 10 bases spanning the gap. The length of the CDR3 is 13 residues. The CDR3 region is CASRDTGNQPQHF. CDR3 nucleotides: TGTGCCAGCAGAGACACAGGGAATCAGCCCCAGCATTTT.

This clonotype was seen a handful of times. This chain joins TRBV20-1 and TRBJ1-2; no definite D call. The CDR3 consists of 16 residues. V lost 0 bases to trimming and J lost 2 bases, with 16 bases between them. CDR1 DFQATT and CDR2 SNEGSKA come from the germline V gene (reference sequence). The CDR3 nucleotides read TGCAGTGCTAGAGATCGCCAACAGTCCCTAAACTATGGCTACACCTTC. As protein: CSARDRQQSLNYGYTF.

The sample holds many counts of this clonotype. The chain couples TRBV3-2 to TRBJ1-3; TRBD1, the table's D call, lacks a check against the DNA. TRBV3-2 is a listed pseudogene. The CDR3 spans 18 residues. The CDR3 here is CASSPDVGQGPSGNTIYF. The CDR3 nucleotides are TGTGCCAGCAGCCCCGACGTGGGACAGGGACCATCTGGAAACACCATATATTTT.

This clonotype was detected a few times. This chain uses TRBV7-8 with TRBJ1-1, with D maybe TRBD1 (5 bases). Trimming left V 2 bases short and J 4 bases short, with 14 bases between. The CDR3 covers 15 residues. Germline values: CDR1 SGHVS, CDR2 FQNEAQ. The DNA of the CDR3 is TGTGCCAGCAGCTTATGGGACGCGGCGGGCACTGAAGCTTTCTTT. Protein: CASSLWDAAGTEAFF.

V and J are TRBV6-5 and TRBJ2-7; D may be TRBD1 or TRBD2 (5 bases each). Trimming took 6 bases from V and 5 from J, leaving 23 bases between them. CDR3 size: 16 residues. The germline V gene has CDR1 MNHEY and CDR2 SVGAGI. As DNA, the CDR3 is TGTGCCAGCAGCCCTAGTTTTGGGTTGATGGGGGACGAGCAGTACTTC. Its protein is CASSPSFGLMGDEQYF.

The chain couples TRBV7-3 to TRBJ2-1, with D possibly matching TRBD2 (5 bases). This CDR3 spans 14 amino acids. Deletions cut 5 bases from V and 4 bases from J, with 12 bases between. Germline CDR1 and CDR2: SGHTA and FQGTGA. The CDR3 sequence: CASSPRTGYNEQFF. DNA of the CDR3: TGTGCCAGCAGCCCTCGGACTGGTTACAATGAGCAGTTCTTC.

This clonotype was counted many times. The V gene is TRBV5-5, the J gene TRBJ2-4, with 7 nucleotides matching TRBD1. Germline CDR1 reads SGHKS; CDR2 reads YYEKEE (reference sequence). The CDR3 spans 16 residues. The junction had 5 bases not matched to a gene; V was cut back by 2 bases and J by 0 bases. DNA of the CDR3: TGTGCCAGCAGCTTCAGGACAGGACTAGCCAAAAACATTCAGTACTTC. Its protein is CASSFRTGLAKNIQYF.

There are a few counts of this clonotype. V usage is TRBV20-1 and J usage is TRBJ1-1; 10 nucleotides line up with TRBD1. V lost 2 bases, J lost 5 bases, and 8 bases stayed unmatched. This CDR3 is built from 15 residues. CDR1 is DFQATT and CDR2 is SNEGSKA in the germline V gene (reference sequence). CDR3 protein: CSARRQGAEETEAFF. Written as DNA, the CDR3 is TGCAGTGCTAGAAGACAGGGGGCGGAGGAGACTGAAGCTTTCTTT.

The chain is built from TRBV19 and TRBJ2-4; a possible D gene is TRBD1 (5 bases). This CDR3 is built from 16 residues. V was pared by 0 bases and J by 5 bases, with 14 bases between. Germline CDR1 and CDR2: LNHDA and SQIVND (reference sequence). As DNA, the CDR3 is TGTGCCAGTAGTATAGATGGGTGGGGCCCGGAAAACATTCAGTACTTC. This translates into CASSIDGWGPENIQYF.

This clonotype was counted a few times. The chain couples TRBV20-1 to TRBJ2-3; 10 bases match TRBD2. The V gene end was trimmed by 6 bases and the J gene end by 10 bases; junction bases not matched to a gene: 7. Germline CDR1 DFQATT, CDR2 SNEGSKA (reference sequence). This CDR3 has 12 residues. CDR3 coding DNA: TGCAGTGCCAAACCAGCGGGGGGGTCGCAGTATTTT. Translating it yields CSAKPAGGSQYF.

V usage is TRBV7-2 and J usage is TRBJ2-1; the match to TRBD1 covers 9 bases. Losses at the gene ends were 6 bases for V and 10 bases for J; bases not matched to a gene: 13. This CDR3 is built from 15 residues. CDR1 and CDR2 (germline): SGHTA, FQGNSA. The chain's CDR3 is CASRTPGQGIFEQFF. The CDR3 DNA reads as TGTGCCAGCAGAACTCCGGGACAGGGAATATTCGAGCAGTTCTTC.

The CDR3 spells CASSPGTAPEDGYTF. The CDR3 bases are TGTGCCAGCTCACCCGGGACAGCCCCCGAGGATGGCTACACCTTC. The chain recombines TRBV18 with TRBJ1-2; 7 bases align to TRBD1. Germline CDR1 KGHSH, CDR2 LQKENI. The CDR3 spans 15 residues. Losses at the gene ends were 3 bases for V and 6 bases for J; bases not matched to a gene: 10.

This chain links TRBV11-3 with TRBJ1-4; 8 bases match TRBD1. The germline V gene has CDR1 SGHNT and CDR2 YENEEA. V gave up 4 bases and J gave up 3 bases; unmatched junction bases: 1. The CDR3 covers 14 residues. CDR3 sequence: CASSWTGPNEKLFF. In nucleotides, the CDR3 is TGTGCCAGCAGCTGGACAGGGCCTAATGAAAAACTGTTTTTT.

CDR3 DNA sequence: TGTGCCAGCAGCTCCAGGACAGGGACGTACGAGACCCAGTACTTC. Amino acids: CASSSRTGTYETQYF. J is TRBJ2-5 and V is TRBV7-2, with 8 bases aligning to TRBD1. The V segment lost 4 bases and the J segment 5 bases; nucleotides outside the gene matches: 9. The CDR3 loop spans 15 amino acids. Germline V CDR1 and CDR2: SGHTA, FQGNSA.

The V and J genes are TRBV5-1 and TRBJ2-7; weak D call: TRBD1 (5 bases). The CDR3 is 15 amino acids. Trimming shortened V by 1 base and J by 3 bases, and 14 bases separated the two germline ends. CDR1 SGHRS and CDR2 YFSETQ come from the germline V gene. CDR3 bases: TGCGCCAGCAGCTTGCCTACGGCAGGGTACTACGAGCAGTACTTC. Translating gives CASSLPTAGYYEQYF.

The V gene is TRBV28, the J gene TRBJ2-3, with a weak D call TRBD1 (6 bases). This CDR3 region has 14 residues. The germline V gene encodes CDR1 MDHEN and CDR2 SYDVKM. V was clipped by 7 bases and J by 0 bases, with 11 bases between them. The CDR3 here is CASKRGISTDTQYF. CDR3 nucleotide sequence: TGTGCCAGCAAAAGGGGGATTAGCACAGATACGCAGTATTTT.

The CDR3: CATVTGKVNTEAFF. Here the CDR3 DNA reads TGTGCCACGGTGACGGGGAAAGTGAACACTGAAGCTTTCTTT. The chain carries TRBV6-5 and TRBJ1-1; no definite D call. The V and J ends lost 10 bases and 0 bases respectively, with 15 bases between them. Germline V gives CDR1 MNHEY, CDR2 SVGAGI. This CDR3 spans 14 amino acids.

The chain has TRBV9 and TRBJ2-1; 14 bases align to TRBD2. Germline V gives CDR1 SGDLS, CDR2 YYNGEE. With 3 bases clipped from V and 4 bases from J, the junction kept 3 bases outside the gene matches. The CDR3 is made up of 16 amino acids. The CDR3 coding sequence is TGTGCCAGCAGCGGCGGGACTAGCGGGGGATACAATGAGCAGTTCTTC. It specifies CASSGGTSGGYNEQFF.

This clonotype showed up just a few times. The V call is TRBV5-1, the J call TRBJ2-7, with 7 bases fitting TRBD1. After removal of 4 bases from V and 3 bases from J, the junction contained 7 bases not matched to a gene. Germline lookup yields CDR1 SGHRS and CDR2 YFSETQ. The CDR3 runs 14 residues. CDR3 region: CASSITGTDYEQYF. The CDR3 nucleotides read TGCGCCAGCAGCATAACCGGGACAGACTACGAGCAGTACTTC.

The chain employs TRBV7-2 and TRBJ2-2; 10 bases map to TRBD2. V lost 3 bases, J lost 14 bases, and 9 bases stayed unmatched. Germline CDR1 and CDR2: SGHTA and FQGNSA. This CDR3 is built from 14 residues. In DNA form, the CDR3 reads TGTGCCAGCAGCTTTTTAGCGGGGGGCCATCCCCTGTTTTTT. Translation: CASSFLAGGHPLFF. The full variable domain, with the rest looked up from reference TRBV7-2 and TRBJ2-2, is GAGVSQSPSNKVTEKGKDVELRCDPISGHTALYWYRQSLGQGLEFLIYFQGNSAPDKSGLPSDRFSAERTGGSVSTLTIQRTQQEDSAVYLCASSFLAGGHPLFFGEGSRLTVL.

The V and J genes are TRBV5-4 and TRBJ2-2, with no clear D. Deletions cut 2 bases from V and 0 bases from J, with 8 bases between. CDR3 length equals 15 residues. Germline CDR1 reads SGHNT; CDR2 reads YYREEE (reference sequence). CDR3 loop: CASSFLSANTGELFF. CDR3 bases: TGTGCCAGCAGCTTTCTTTCGGCGAACACCGGGGAGCTGTTTTTT.

This clonotype appeared many times. The chain carries TRBV12-3 or TRBV12-4 and TRBJ2-1, with TRBD2 identical over 13 bases. V gave up 3 bases and J gave up 9 bases; unmatched junction bases: 14. This CDR3 has 18 amino acids. The CDR3 is CASSFGGRRLAGGGEQFF. The DNA of the CDR3 is TGTGCCAGCAGTTTCGGAGGCCGAAGACTAGCGGGGGGCGGTGAGCAGTTCTTC.

In its sample, this clonotype was seen a few times. This sequence joins TRBV18 and TRBJ1-1; the match to TRBD1 covers 8 bases. CDR1 is KGHSH, CDR2 LQKENI, per germline. The length of the CDR3 is 15 residues. J gave up 5 bases and V 3 bases, and 8 bases lay outside the gene matches. This CDR3 is CASSPDGQGGTEAFF. As DNA, the CDR3 is TGTGCCAGCTCACCGGACGGACAGGGAGGGACTGAAGCTTTCTTT.

The J gene is TRBJ2-5, the V gene TRBV10-1, with 8 bases that match TRBD2. The CDR3 totals 17 residues. Looked up from germline, CDR1 is WNHNN and CDR2 is SYGVQD (reference sequence). The V gene end was trimmed by 2 bases and the J gene end by 5 bases; junction bases not matched to a gene: 13. The CDR3 reads CASSEGVAGSRRETQYF. CDR3 sequence (DNA): TGCGCCAGCAGTGAGGGGGTAGCGGGGTCCCGACGGGAGACCCAGTACTTC.

This clonotype was detected a few times. The chain has TRBV20-1 and TRBJ1-4, with D tentatively TRBD1 (6 bases). This CDR3 spans 14 amino acids. V dropped 3 bases and J dropped 8 bases, with 16 bases sitting between them. Germline values: CDR1 DFQATT, CDR2 SNEGSKA (reference sequence). CDR3 in DNA: TGCAGTGCTAGTAGCTCGGGGACAAGGGAAAAACTGTTTTTT. Its translation is CSASSSGTREKLFF.

This clonotype was picked up a small number of times. The CDR3 DNA reads TGTGCCAGCAGCAGACGCACCTTAGCGGGTATCACCGGGGAGCTGTTTTTT. Its protein is CASSRRTLAGITGELFF. The chain couples TRBV6-5 to TRBJ2-2; 7 nucleotides agree with TRBD2. V was clipped by 6 bases and J by 4 bases; unmatched bases: 14. Germline CDR1 and CDR2: MNHEY and SVGAGI. The CDR3 is made up of 17 amino acids.